Sequencing of this TCR beta chain was carried out in a study of blood T cell repertoires in COVID-19. V lost 6 bases and J lost 5; bases outside the gene matches: 9. This CDR3 has 15 residues. CDR1 is KGHSH, CDR2 LQKENI, per germline. Only in-frame clones appear in the TCRdb table, and some are missing; sequencing was by immunoSEQ multiplex PCR. The table includes 130,000 to 150,000 clones, around 87% detected once. The source of this sequence is a middle-aged woman with acute or convalescent COVID-19. Input material: peripheral blood. The chain joins TRBV18 to TRBJ2-2, with TRBD2 matching 7 bases. DNA for the CDR3: TGTGCCAGCTCTCCCCGGTGGGGAGGGACCGGGGAGCTGTTTTTT. This codes for CASSPRWGGTGELFF.